The clone carrying this T cell receptor (beta chain) was counted many times. The antigen remains unidentified. The data were obtained in a study of T cell repertoires in cytomegalovirus infection. Across the study: Matching HLA type and CMV infection were both indicated by public TCR beta signatures. General study results and limits: Across the ex vivo response, the dominant clonotypes were HLA-C-restricted CMV-specific TCR beta clonotypes. Frequencies of public TCR beta families were cumulated, and this identified carriers of CMV plus the relevant HLA.

TCRdb re-called the reads through MiXCR, storing one row per CDR3 protein. The table records some 240,000 distinct CDR3 sequences, about 18% of them present only once. The ends were cut back, 6 bases at V and 4 bases at J, with 9 bases in the middle. The CDR3 extends over 12 amino acids. V and J are TRBV12-3 or TRBV12-4 and TRBJ1-1; no firm D call. The TCR was taken from a human donor in good health (CMV status not recorded). Some clones in this sample may be carry-over from other donors' samples. Sample: CD8+ T cells from PBMCs. In nucleotides, the CDR3 is TGTGCCAGCAGGGAGGGCGGCACTGAAGCTTTCTTT. This gives the protein CASREGGTEAFF.